This T cell receptor (beta chain) was captured in a study of immune cell composition in non-small cell lung cancer. Normal lung sampling was at least 3 cm from the tumour, as distant as possible. Template was genomic DNA from frozen, unsorted single-cell suspensions. Measured with immunoSEQ multiplex PCR; TCRdb has only the in-frame clones, and not every one. This table has 950 to 1,000 clones, roughly 81% appearing once. With regard to this clone: Its antigen is currently unknown.

Overall study findings and caveats: Tumour-associated clones >0.5% occurred in approximately 32% of adenocarcinomas, 75% of squamous. Smoking pack-years did not significantly correlate with tumour TCR-beta clonality. Overall clonality, unlike maximal tumour-associated clone frequency, did not predict TIL reactivity.

The sequence came from a human donor with non-small cell lung cancer. The sample consisted of non-adjacent lung tissue.

The CDR3 DNA reads TGTGCCAGCAGCTTATTTCTTACGGGGGGTGAAGCTTTCTTT. Residues: CASSLFLTGGEAFF. The chain joins TRBV7-2 to TRBJ1-1, with a possible D match to TRBD1 (5 bases). Germline V gene lookup returns CDR1 SGHTA and CDR2 FQGNSA. This CDR3 contains 14 residues. The ends were cut back, 2 bases at V and 7 bases at J, with 14 bases in the middle.